A selection of T cell receptor beta chains follows, all from one sample in a study of patients and donors after allogeneic stem cell transplantation. Via MiXCR, TCRdb re-called the RT-PCR reads, giving one row per CDR3 protein. The data contain some 880,000 distinct CDR3 sequences, approximately 18% of them seen just once; the ten biggest clones take up 6%. Specimen: blood, either unsorted or a sorted T cell fraction (not recorded which). Receptors originate from a human donor who was either an allogeneic HSCT recipient or a stem cell or donor lymphocyte infusion donor (not recorded which). It is not recorded whose cells these are; they may come from a transplant donor. CDR3s include the opening cysteine and the closing phenylalanine or tryptophan. Fields, in order: D gene, J gene, clone size, V gene, CDR3 protein, CDR3 DNA. A D gene is named only where the DNA matches it firmly. For some rows the clone size is stated as once, few or many, or as a class when expanded; others skip it.

d_call: TRBD2; j_call: TRBJ2-3; clone_size: few; v_call: TRBV4-3; cdr3_aa: CASSQDAGGRTDTQYF; cdr3_nt: TGCGCCAGCAGCCAAGACGCGGGGGGCAGGACAGATACGCAGTATTTT
d_call: TRBD2; j_call: TRBJ2-1; clone_size: -; v_call: TRBV7-3; cdr3_aa: CASSLLVTGGNNEQFF; cdr3_nt: TGTGCCAGCAGCTTACTGGTGACGGGGGGTAACAATGAGCAGTTCTTC
d_call: -; j_call: TRBJ1-1; clone_size: few; v_call: TRBV27; cdr3_aa: CASSPHRDPNTEAFF; cdr3_nt: TGTGCCAGCAGTCCCCACAGGGATCCCAACACTGAAGCTTTCTTT
d_call: TRBD1; j_call: TRBJ1-2; clone_size: -; v_call: TRBV4-3; cdr3_aa: CASSRQQGGHYGYTF; cdr3_nt: TGCGCCAGCAGCCGACAACAGGGGGGTCACTATGGCTACACCTTC
d_call: TRBD1; j_call: TRBJ2-3; clone_size: -; v_call: TRBV7-3; cdr3_aa: CASSLAGQGAADTQYF; cdr3_nt: TGTGCCAGCAGCTTGGCCGGACAGGGGGCTGCAGATACGCAGTATTTT
d_call: -; j_call: TRBJ2-7; clone_size: -; v_call: TRBV3-1; cdr3_aa: CASSQTGLNGEQYF; cdr3_nt: TGTGCCAGCAGCCAAACGGGCTTAAACGGGGAGCAGTACTTC
d_call: TRBD1; j_call: TRBJ1-5; clone_size: many; v_call: TRBV3-1; cdr3_aa: CASSLGQGNNQPQHF; cdr3_nt: TGTGCCAGCAGCCTGGGACAGGGGAATAATCAGCCCCAGCATTTT
d_call: -; j_call: TRBJ2-1; clone_size: -; v_call: TRBV6-2/TRBV6-3; cdr3_aa: CASSYSWYNEQFF; cdr3_nt: TGTGCCAGCAGTTACTCGTGGTACAATGAGCAGTTCTTC
d_call: -; j_call: TRBJ1-5; clone_size: -; v_call: TRBV12-5; cdr3_aa: CASGHRNSNQPQHF; cdr3_nt: TGTGCTAGTGGACACAGGAATAGCAATCAGCCCCAGCATTTT
d_call: -; j_call: TRBJ2-4; clone_size: many; v_call: TRBV10-3; cdr3_aa: CAISVGRGVVAKNIQYF; cdr3_nt: TGTGCCATCAGTGTTGGCAGAGGGGTTGTAGCCAAAAACATTCAGTACTTC
d_call: -; j_call: TRBJ1-1; clone_size: few; v_call: TRBV5-1; cdr3_aa: CASRTGGQPLTEAFF; cdr3_nt: TGCGCCAGCAGGACGGGGGGCCAGCCCCTCACTGAAGCTTTCTTT
d_call: -; j_call: TRBJ2-7; clone_size: -; v_call: TRBV7-9; cdr3_aa: CASSILQGHEQYF; cdr3_nt: TGTGCCAGCAGCATCTTACAGGGACACGAGCAGTACTTC
d_call: TRBD2; j_call: TRBJ2-3; clone_size: -; v_call: TRBV12-3/TRBV12-4; cdr3_aa: CASTRLAPNTDTQYF; cdr3_nt: TGTGCCAGCACCAGACTAGCGCCGAACACAGATACGCAGTATTTT
d_call: -; j_call: TRBJ1-1; clone_size: once; v_call: TRBV20-1; cdr3_aa: CSASLGTWVNTEAFF; cdr3_nt: TGCAGTGCTAGCCTGGGAACCTGGGTTAACACTGAAGCTTTCTTT
d_call: -; j_call: TRBJ1-4; clone_size: -; v_call: TRBV12-3/TRBV12-4; cdr3_aa: CASTRTVHATNEKLFF; cdr3_nt: TGTGCCAGCACCAGGACAGTACACGCAACTAATGAAAAACTGTTTTTT
d_call: TRBD2; j_call: TRBJ2-2; clone_size: -; v_call: TRBV7-2; cdr3_aa: CASSSRGVVGELFF; cdr3_nt: TGTGCCAGCAGCTCCCGGGGGGTCGTAGGGGAGCTGTTTTTT
d_call: -; j_call: TRBJ2-1; clone_size: -; v_call: TRBV27; cdr3_aa: CASSFRTDRYNEQFF; cdr3_nt: TGTGCCAGCAGTTTTCGGACTGACAGGTACAATGAGCAGTTCTTC
d_call: -; j_call: TRBJ1-6; clone_size: many; v_call: TRBV12-3/TRBV12-4; cdr3_aa: CASRDSSYNSPLHF; cdr3_nt: TGTGCCAGCAGGGACAGCTCCTATAATTCACCCCTCCACTTT
d_call: TRBD2; j_call: TRBJ2-7; clone_size: few; v_call: TRBV3-1; cdr3_aa: CASSQGRPSGSYEQYF; cdr3_nt: TGTGCCAGCAGCCAAGGGCGGCCTAGCGGTTCCTACGAGCAGTACTTC
d_call: -; j_call: TRBJ2-1; clone_size: many; v_call: TRBV4-2; cdr3_aa: CASSQEPSSLTFHEQFF; cdr3_nt: TGTGCCAGCAGCCAAGAGCCCTCTTCGTTGACTTTCCATGAGCAGTTCTTC
d_call: -; j_call: TRBJ2-2; clone_size: -; v_call: TRBV7-2; cdr3_aa: CASSLEAGYTGELFF; cdr3_nt: TGTGCCAGCAGCTTAGAGGCGGGGTACACCGGGGAGCTGTTTTTT
d_call: -; j_call: TRBJ2-7; clone_size: few; v_call: TRBV4-3; cdr3_aa: CASSPDTTYEQYF; cdr3_nt: TGCGCCAGCAGCCCGGACACCACCTACGAGCAGTACTTC
d_call: -; j_call: TRBJ1-3; clone_size: -; v_call: TRBV4-1; cdr3_aa: CASSPATGSTIYF; cdr3_nt: TGCGCCAGCAGTCCTGCTACGGGGAGCACCATATATTTT
d_call: TRBD1; j_call: TRBJ2-7; clone_size: -; v_call: TRBV5-6; cdr3_aa: CASSLAQGQGEFSDEQYF; cdr3_nt: TGTGCCAGCAGCTTGGCCCAGGGACAGGGCGAATTTAGCGACGAGCAGTACTTC
d_call: -; j_call: TRBJ1-5; clone_size: -; v_call: TRBV6-2/TRBV6-3; cdr3_aa: CASSRTTKTGQPQHF; cdr3_nt: TGTGCCAGCAGCCGAACTACTAAGACGGGTCAGCCCCAGCATTTT
d_call: TRBD2; j_call: TRBJ2-1; clone_size: few; v_call: TRBV7-2; cdr3_aa: CASSFQRGDNEQFF; cdr3_nt: TGTGCCAGCAGCTTCCAGCGGGGGGACAATGAGCAGTTCTTC
d_call: -; j_call: TRBJ1-5; clone_size: -; v_call: TRBV20-1; cdr3_aa: CSAANGVGNQPQHF; cdr3_nt: TGCAGTGCCGCCAACGGTGTTGGGAATCAGCCCCAGCATTTT
d_call: -; j_call: TRBJ2-2; clone_size: -; v_call: TRBV25-1; cdr3_aa: CASSYAAYTGELFF; cdr3_nt: TGTGCCAGCAGCTACGCGGCTTACACCGGGGAGCTGTTTTTT
d_call: TRBD1; j_call: TRBJ1-2; clone_size: -; v_call: TRBV24-1; cdr3_aa: CATSEVTGDGYTF; cdr3_nt: TGTGCCACCAGTGAGGTAACAGGGGACGGCTACACCTTC
d_call: -; j_call: TRBJ2-1; clone_size: few; v_call: TRBV4-1; cdr3_aa: CASSQDLTVKYNEQFF; cdr3_nt: TGCGCCAGCAGCCAAGATTTAACAGTTAAATACAATGAGCAGTTCTTC
d_call: TRBD1; j_call: TRBJ2-6; clone_size: few; v_call: TRBV11-2; cdr3_aa: CASSPRTGSGSGANVLTF; cdr3_nt: TGTGCCAGCAGCCCCCGGACAGGGAGTGGCTCTGGGGCCAACGTCCTGACTTTC
d_call: TRBD2; j_call: TRBJ2-3; clone_size: once; v_call: TRBV20-1; cdr3_aa: CSASSLVAGGTDTQYF; cdr3_nt: TGCAGTGCTAGTAGTCTAGTAGCGGGAGGAACAGATACGCAGTATTTT
d_call: -; j_call: TRBJ1-1; clone_size: many; v_call: TRBV20-1; cdr3_aa: CSAAREGPNTEAFF; cdr3_nt: TGCAGTGCAGCCCGGGAAGGGCCGAACACTGAAGCTTTCTTT
d_call: TRBD1; j_call: TRBJ1-5; clone_size: -; v_call: TRBV4-1; cdr3_aa: CASGQGWGQPQHF; cdr3_nt: TGCGCCAGCGGACAGGGTTGGGGTCAGCCCCAGCATTTT
d_call: TRBD1; j_call: TRBJ1-2; clone_size: few; v_call: TRBV29-1; cdr3_aa: CSVTVRDRESGYTF; cdr3_nt: TGCAGCGTTACTGTCCGGGACAGGGAATCTGGCTACACCTTC
d_call: TRBD2; j_call: TRBJ2-7; clone_size: -; v_call: TRBV6-2/TRBV6-3; cdr3_aa: CASSPTSGGLRQYF; cdr3_nt: TGTGCCAGCAGCCCTACTAGCGGGGGGTTACGACAGTACTTC
d_call: TRBD1; j_call: TRBJ1-1; clone_size: -; v_call: TRBV6-2/TRBV6-3; cdr3_aa: CASSYGTGGKAFF; cdr3_nt: TGTGCCAGCAGTTACGGGACAGGGGGTAAAGCTTTCTTT
d_call: -; j_call: TRBJ1-1; clone_size: many; v_call: TRBV5-1; cdr3_aa: CASSLGISNTEAFF; cdr3_nt: TGCGCCAGCAGCTTGGGCATATCGAACACTGAAGCTTTCTTT
d_call: -; j_call: TRBJ2-2; clone_size: -; v_call: TRBV20-1; cdr3_aa: CSARDWGRAEAGELFF; cdr3_nt: TGCAGTGCTAGAGATTGGGGCAGGGCGGAAGCCGGGGAGCTGTTTTTT
d_call: -; j_call: TRBJ2-1; clone_size: -; v_call: TRBV24-1; cdr3_aa: CATSGEGARGSSYNEQFF; cdr3_nt: TGTGCCACTAGTGGGGAGGGGGCCCGGGGCAGCTCCTACAATGAGCAGTTCTTC